Listed below are T cell receptor beta chains from one sample, sequenced in a study of cytomegalovirus exposure and HLA in healthy donors. Profiled with immunoSEQ multiplex PCR; TCRdb holds only in-frame clones, not every one. Of some 190,000 clones listed, under 85% are singletons. The specimen was PBMCs. Receptors originate from a woman under 30 in good health and CMV-seronegative. CDR3s include the opening cysteine and the closing phenylalanine or tryptophan. A D gene is named only where the DNA matches it firmly. Clone size appears in some rows only: once, few, many, or a class for an expanded clone.

clone_size: .; d_call: .; j_call: TRBJ1-2; v_call: TRBV28; cdr3_nt: TGTGCCAGCAGATCAGGGGCGGACTATGGCTACACCTTC; cdr3_aa: CASRSGADYGYTF
clone_size: .; d_call: TRBD1; j_call: TRBJ1-4; v_call: TRBV12-5; cdr3_nt: TGTGCTAGTGGTTCCCCGGACAGGGGGACGGCAACTAATGAAAAACTGTTTTTT; cdr3_aa: CASGSPDRGTATNEKLFF
clone_size: .; d_call: .; j_call: TRBJ1-6; v_call: TRBV27; cdr3_nt: TGTGCCAGCAGTTTACCGGGGAATTCACCCCTCCACTTT; cdr3_aa: CASSLPGNSPLHF
clone_size: .; d_call: .; j_call: TRBJ1-1; v_call: TRBV10-3; cdr3_nt: TGTGCCATCAGTGAATGGGCGTTAGATAACACTGAAGCTTTCTTT; cdr3_aa: CAISEWALDNTEAFF
clone_size: .; d_call: .; j_call: TRBJ2-5; v_call: TRBV28; cdr3_nt: TGTGCCAGCAGCTCACTGCGGGGCCAAGAGACCCAGTACTTC; cdr3_aa: CASSSLRGQETQYF
clone_size: few; d_call: .; j_call: TRBJ1-5; v_call: TRBV7-8; cdr3_nt: TGTGCCAGCAGCTTATCAGGGTTGGCCCGGCCCCAGCATTTT; cdr3_aa: CASSLSGLARPQHF
clone_size: .; d_call: .; j_call: TRBJ1-6; v_call: TRBV6-5; cdr3_nt: TGTGCCAGCAGTAACCCCCCAGGGGTGGATTCACCCCTCCACTTT; cdr3_aa: CASSNPPGVDSPLHF
clone_size: .; d_call: TRBD2; j_call: TRBJ2-2; v_call: TRBV7-7; cdr3_nt: TGTGCTAGCAGCCTGAAGGGACTAGCGGGAGTCACCGGGGAGCTGTTTTTT; cdr3_aa: CASSLKGLAGVTGELFF
clone_size: .; d_call: .; j_call: TRBJ1-6; v_call: TRBV7-2; cdr3_nt: TGTGCCAGCAGCTCTTCCGGGACTACCCGCGACTTT; cdr3_aa: CASSSSGTTRDF
clone_size: .; d_call: TRBD1; j_call: TRBJ2-7; v_call: TRBV23-1; cdr3_nt: TGCGCCAGCAGTCAATGCGGGACAGGGCTTACCTACGAGCAGTACTTC; cdr3_aa: CASSQCGTGLTYEQYF
clone_size: .; d_call: .; j_call: TRBJ2-1; v_call: TRBV15; cdr3_nt: TGTGCCACCAGCCGCCGGGCAGGGTCTGAGCAGTTCTTC; cdr3_aa: CATSRRAGSEQFF
clone_size: .; d_call: TRBD1; j_call: TRBJ1-6; v_call: TRBV4-2; cdr3_nt: TGTGCCAGCAGCCAACCGATCGGACAGGGTAGTTCACCCCTCCACTTT; cdr3_aa: CASSQPIGQGSSPLHF
clone_size: .; d_call: .; j_call: TRBJ2-2; v_call: TRBV29-1; cdr3_nt: TGCAGCGTGGGCGGCAGTAGCGGATTATCGAACACCGGGGAGCTGTTTTTT; cdr3_aa: CSVGGSSGLSNTGELFF
clone_size: .; d_call: TRBD1; j_call: TRBJ2-7; v_call: TRBV5-1; cdr3_nt: TGCGCCAGCAGCATCGCAGGGGGCGTGGGTAACGAGCAGTACTTC; cdr3_aa: CASSIAGGVGNEQYF
clone_size: .; d_call: .; j_call: TRBJ1-2; v_call: TRBV2; cdr3_nt: TGTGCCAGCAGTAGCCCCGGCGGCCGCTTAGACTATGGCTACACCTTC; cdr3_aa: CASSSPGGRLDYGYTF
clone_size: .; d_call: .; j_call: TRBJ2-1; v_call: TRBV7-3; cdr3_nt: TGTGCCAGCAGCTTAAATAGAGGGTCCTACAATGAGCAGTTCTTC; cdr3_aa: CASSLNRGSYNEQFF
clone_size: .; d_call: .; j_call: TRBJ1-2; v_call: TRBV7-2; cdr3_nt: TGTGCCAGCAGCTTCAGGACAGACTATGGCTACACCTTC; cdr3_aa: CASSFRTDYGYTF
clone_size: .; d_call: .; j_call: TRBJ2-7; v_call: TRBV6-6; cdr3_nt: TGTGCCTCATCAGGATCCTACGAGCAGTACTTC; cdr3_aa: CASSGSYEQYF
clone_size: .; d_call: .; j_call: TRBJ2-5; v_call: TRBV4-3; cdr3_nt: TGCGCCAGCAGCCAAGATACTAGTAAGGAGACCCAGTACTTC; cdr3_aa: CASSQDTSKETQYF
clone_size: .; d_call: TRBD1; j_call: TRBJ2-5; v_call: TRBV12-5; cdr3_nt: TGTGCTAGTGGTCCCGGGGACAGAACCCAAGAGACCCAGTACTTC; cdr3_aa: CASGPGDRTQETQYF
clone_size: .; d_call: TRBD1; j_call: TRBJ2-7; v_call: TRBV6-5; cdr3_nt: TGTGCCAGCAGTTTTAGACAGGGGAGTTACGAGCAGTACTTC; cdr3_aa: CASSFRQGSYEQYF
clone_size: .; d_call: TRBD1; j_call: TRBJ2-7; v_call: TRBV29-1; cdr3_nt: TGCAGCGCCGGACAGGGTTACGGGACTTCTAACGAGCAGTACTTC; cdr3_aa: CSAGQGYGTSNEQYF
clone_size: .; d_call: .; j_call: TRBJ2-1; v_call: TRBV5-4; cdr3_nt: TGTGCCAGCAGCTTGGCCTTTGGGCGGGACTCCTACAATGAGCAGTTCTTC; cdr3_aa: CASSLAFGRDSYNEQFF
clone_size: .; d_call: TRBD1; j_call: TRBJ2-2; v_call: TRBV10-3; cdr3_nt: TGTGCCATCTCGACAGGGGGCAAAACCGGGGAGCTGTTTTTT; cdr3_aa: CAISTGGKTGELFF
clone_size: .; d_call: .; j_call: TRBJ2-1; v_call: TRBV9; cdr3_nt: TGTGCCAGCACTACCCGGGGTGAGCAGTTCTTC; cdr3_aa: CASTTRGEQFF
clone_size: .; d_call: .; j_call: TRBJ2-1; v_call: TRBV29-1; cdr3_nt: TGCAGCGTTGGGGAACTAGCCGAGGGTGAGCAGTTCTTC; cdr3_aa: CSVGELAEGEQFF
clone_size: few; d_call: TRBD1; j_call: TRBJ1-5; v_call: TRBV30; cdr3_nt: TGTGCCTGGGGGGGACAGGGGAATCAGCCCCAGCATTTT; cdr3_aa: CAWGGQGNQPQHF
clone_size: once; d_call: TRBD1; j_call: TRBJ1-5; v_call: TRBV10-3; cdr3_nt: TGTGCCACCGACGACAGGGCCGTCGATCAGCCCCAGCATTTT; cdr3_aa: CATDDRAVDQPQHF
clone_size: .; d_call: .; j_call: TRBJ1-6; v_call: TRBV5-6; cdr3_nt: TGTGCCAGCAGCTTAGGACCGGGGAGCTCCTATAATTCACCCCTCCACTTT; cdr3_aa: CASSLGPGSSYNSPLHF
clone_size: .; d_call: TRBD1; j_call: TRBJ1-1; v_call: TRBV28; cdr3_nt: TGTGCCAGCAGTTTACCTCTCCAGGGGGCGCGCACTGAAGCTTTCTTT; cdr3_aa: CASSLPLQGARTEAFF
clone_size: once; d_call: .; j_call: TRBJ1-4; v_call: TRBV7-8; cdr3_nt: TGTGCCAGCACCCCGACAGTTGCAACTAATGAAAAACTGTTTTTT; cdr3_aa: CASTPTVATNEKLFF
clone_size: .; d_call: .; j_call: TRBJ2-3; v_call: TRBV5-6; cdr3_nt: TGTGCCAGCAGCTTGGTGGCAGACACTAGCACAGATACGCAGTATTTT; cdr3_aa: CASSLVADTSTDTQYF
clone_size: .; d_call: .; j_call: TRBJ1-5; v_call: TRBV6-5; cdr3_nt: TGTGCCAGCAGTTCCGGCCAGGCGAATCAGCCCCAGCATTTT; cdr3_aa: CASSSGQANQPQHF
clone_size: .; d_call: TRBD2; j_call: TRBJ2-1; v_call: TRBV10-2; cdr3_nt: TGCGCCACCTCTCGGCTAGCGGGGAATTACAATGAGCAGTTCTTC; cdr3_aa: CATSRLAGNYNEQFF
clone_size: .; d_call: .; j_call: TRBJ1-1; v_call: TRBV9; cdr3_nt: TGTGCCAGCAGCTCGGGGGGGACTGAAGCTTTCTTT; cdr3_aa: CASSSGGTEAFF
clone_size: .; d_call: TRBD2; j_call: TRBJ2-5; v_call: TRBV9; cdr3_nt: TGTGCCAGCAGCGTAGCTACTAGCGGGGGGTTGGAGACCCAGTACTTC; cdr3_aa: CASSVATSGGLETQYF
clone_size: .; d_call: .; j_call: TRBJ1-4; v_call: TRBV11-2; cdr3_nt: TGTGCCAGCAGCCTAAGAGGACAGCATAATGAAAAACTGTTTTTT; cdr3_aa: CASSLRGQHNEKLFF
clone_size: .; d_call: TRBD1; j_call: TRBJ2-5; v_call: TRBV5-6; cdr3_nt: TGTGCCAGCAGCATCGGGACAGGGTACCAAGAGACCCAGTACTTC; cdr3_aa: CASSIGTGYQETQYF
clone_size: .; d_call: .; j_call: TRBJ2-3; v_call: TRBV7-9; cdr3_nt: TGTGCCAGCAGCTTCCTGTCAGGATCGACAGATACGCAGTATTTT; cdr3_aa: CASSFLSGSTDTQYF
clone_size: .; d_call: TRBD2; j_call: TRBJ2-1; v_call: TRBV6-1; cdr3_nt: TGTGCCAGCAGTGAAGGGTGGGCTAGCGGGAGGAGGGATGAGCAGTTCTTC; cdr3_aa: CASSEGWASGRRDEQFF